A selection of T cell receptor beta chains follows, all from one sample in a study of early T cells in non-severe SARS-CoV-2 infection. A single record per CDR3 protein comes from TCRdb applying MiXCR to the 5' RACE reads. The table has about 61,000 distinct CDR3 sequences, more than 9% seen once; the top ten hold 1.2%. What was sequenced was whole blood. The source of these receptors is an adult who was a healthcare worker with PCR-confirmed SARS-CoV-2 infection or an uninfected control (not recorded which). CDR3s include the opening cysteine and the closing phenylalanine or tryptophan. The D gene is left open where the match is weak. Part of the rows lack a size; the others show once, few, many or a class for expanded clones.

>few|TRBV3-1|.|TRBJ1-2
TGTGCCAGCAGCCAAGACTCTCTAGGTGTAGGCTACACCTTC
CASSQDSLGVGYTF
>many|TRBV4-2|TRBD2|TRBJ2-5
TGTGCCAGCAGCCAAGTTGGGCTAGCGGGGGTACAAGAGACCCAGTACTTC
CASSQVGLAGVQETQYF
>few|TRBV27|.|TRBJ2-1
TGTGCCAGCAGCCATCCGGGCCCTCACACCAGTGAGCAGTTCTTC
CASSHPGPHTSEQFF
>.|TRBV6-1|TRBD2|TRBJ2-3
TGTGCCAGCACCCCGATTACTAGCGGGGACCCAGATACGCAGTATTTT
CASTPITSGDPDTQYF
>.|TRBV5-1|TRBD2|TRBJ2-1
TGCGCCAGCAGCTTGGGGTTCCTAGCGGGGGCCTCCTCCTACAATGAGCAGTTCTTC
CASSLGFLAGASSYNEQFF
>.|TRBV7-6|.|TRBJ2-3
TGTGCCAGCAGCTCCCGAGGGGGGGGTCAAGAGTATTTT
CASSSRGGGQEYF
>few|TRBV4-1|.|TRBJ1-6
TGCGCCAGCAGCCAGAGAGAAGAAGGGTTCTCACCCCTCCACTTT
CASSQREEGFSPLHF
>few|TRBV29-1|TRBD2|TRBJ2-3
TGCAGCGCAGCCGGGACTAGCGGGGTCGGTACAGATACGCAGTATTTT
CSAAGTSGVGTDTQYF
>few|TRBV24-1|TRBD1|TRBJ1-2
TGTGCCACCAGTGACATCGGACAGGGGGCGGCTGGCTACACCTTC
CATSDIGQGAAGYTF
>.|TRBV5-1|TRBD1|TRBJ2-1
TGCGCCAGCAGCTTGGGACAGGGGGCTGTATATGAGCAGTTCTTC
CASSLGQGAVYEQFF
>few|TRBV20-1|.|TRBJ2-3
TGCAGTGCTCCGAATGAGGGGGGCACAGATACGCAGTATTTT
CSAPNEGGTDTQYF
>many|TRBV21-1|.|TRBJ2-3
TGTGCCAGCAGCGTTACTAGCGGGGGGGAGGATACGCAGTATTTT
CASSVTSGGEDTQYF
>many|TRBV11-2|.|TRBJ2-1
TGTGCCAGCACCAGACAGGAGCTGTACAATGAGCAGTTCTTC
CASTRQELYNEQFF
>few|TRBV10-3|TRBD2|TRBJ2-1
TGTGCCATCAGTTTTAGCGGGGGTATCAATGAGCAGTTCTTC
CAISFSGGINEQFF
>.|TRBV5-4|.|TRBJ2-5
TGTGCCAGCAGCTCCGGGGTAGCGCCCCAAGAGACCCAGTACTTC
CASSSGVAPQETQYF
>once|TRBV9|.|TRBJ1-6
TGTGCCAGCAGCGTAGGGGGACAATCGGATTCACCCCTCCACTTT
CASSVGGQSDSPLHF
>many|TRBV12-3/TRBV12-4|.|TRBJ1-2
TGTGCCATCAAGTTACGGCGAGGCACTTATAAGGGCTACACCTTC
CAIKLRRGTYKGYTF
>.|TRBV12-5|TRBD1|TRBJ1-1
TGTGCTAGTGGTTTCGACAGGGCCACTGAAGCTTTCTTT
CASGFDRATEAFF
>few|TRBV7-3|.|TRBJ2-5
TGTGCCAGCAGCTTAAGGAACCGCCCTTTCGAGACCCAGTACTTC
CASSLRNRPFETQYF
>.|TRBV24-1|.|TRBJ2-1
TGTGCCACCAGTGAGACTACACGAGAGCAGTTCTTC
CATSETTREQFF
>many|TRBV7-3|.|TRBJ1-1
TGTGCCAGCAGCTTAAGGACGAACACTGAAGCTTTCTTT
CASSLRTNTEAFF
>.|TRBV7-9|.|TRBJ1-1
TGTGCCAGCAGGGAGACTACCGGGGGAAACACTGAAGCTTTCTTT
CASRETTGGNTEAFF
>.|TRBV2|.|TRBJ2-1
TGTGCCAGCAGTGAACGGGTTGATCGGTTCTTC
CASSERVDRFF
>.|TRBV4-1|.|TRBJ1-5
TGCGCCAGCAGCCAAGAGAATCAGCCCCAGCATTTT
CASSQENQPQHF
>few|TRBV3-1|TRBD2|TRBJ2-4
TGTGCCAGCAGCCAAGATGGGACTAGGACCAAAAACATTCAGTACTTC
CASSQDGTRTKNIQYF